The rows below give T cell receptor beta chains drawn from one sample of a study of cytomegalovirus exposure and HLA in healthy donors. Sequencing used immunoSEQ multiplex PCR; TCRdb keeps in-frame clones, though not all of them. The table includes about 130,000 clones, about 88% detected once. Source material: PBMCs. These TCRs come from a woman aged 18-29 years in good health and CMV-seronegative. The conserved cysteine and the conserved F or W are not part of the CDR3 here. The order of the fields is V gene, CDR3 protein.

TRBV10-2,ASRDAGTTNEQF
TRBV19,ASRRQGAEEKLF
TRBV4-3,ASSQELPSGGTGELF
TRBV6-1,ASSEVGRFPNYGYT
TRBV7-2,ASRGGQPNEQF
TRBV4-1,ASSQEGGGSSYNEQF
TRBV6-6,ASSYSVQGEQF
TRBV18,ASSPTAGRALGYT
TRBV30,AWSGAGGNQPQH
TRBV7-6,ASSSSVNTGELF
TRBV7-8,ASSPKGPIQGLLSGNTIY
TRBV7-2,ASSQGGTTYNEQF
TRBV7-2,ASSPTSGKINEQY
TRBV30,AWSPTDRGRVEKLF
TRBV5-6,ASRSNRDRDQPQH
TRBV30,AWNTDGSKETQY
TRBV5-4,ASGVGGAEAF
TRBV5-4,ASSELSDTGELF
TRBV4-2,ASRRTSGYTGELF
TRBV15,ATSNSDYGYT
TRBV10-2,ASRVGGLQAGELF
TRBV7-8,ASSLTSGIQSSTTRGYEQY
TRBV28,ASSLGQGGEAF
TRBV6-1,ASSDVRKGVGVDYGYT
TRBV7-2,ASSPLGGRDYGNTIY
TRBV13,ASSLGRGEQF
TRBV5-4,ASSSGLADEQY
TRBV5-1,ASSLGTGRNTGELF
TRBV28,ASSFQGKGSNQPQH
TRBV11-3,ASSLATGAHEQF
TRBV18,ASSRDRAIEAF
TRBV19,ASIPTPGTGSGYT
TRBV4-3,ASSQDLQRPYEQY
TRBV5-1,ASSRGTSGQETQY
TRBV30,AWSAGVGDEQF
TRBV2,ASSEGRAGGTDTQY
TRBV7-2,ASSQGQRGY
TRBV7-9,ASSFQETQY
TRBV9,ASSPRTGAREQY
TRBV9,ASSVSGGRDRNEQF
TRBV20-1,SASINEQF
TRBV6-5,ASSFYYEQY
TRBV5-1,ASSLALGLPIPYEQY
TRBV7-9,ASSLQVAGAGHEQY
TRBV5-1,ASSLDGGRGEAF
TRBV27,ASSTLQALNYGYT
TRBV28,ASSLQYNEQF
TRBV7-9,ASSLEAENEQF
TRBV18,ASSQEGELF
TRBV7-7,ASSARLAETQY
TRBV10-3,ATYPDTTGELF
TRBV30,AWRGSKGVRNEQF
TRBV2,ASSDLGPAGSYEQY